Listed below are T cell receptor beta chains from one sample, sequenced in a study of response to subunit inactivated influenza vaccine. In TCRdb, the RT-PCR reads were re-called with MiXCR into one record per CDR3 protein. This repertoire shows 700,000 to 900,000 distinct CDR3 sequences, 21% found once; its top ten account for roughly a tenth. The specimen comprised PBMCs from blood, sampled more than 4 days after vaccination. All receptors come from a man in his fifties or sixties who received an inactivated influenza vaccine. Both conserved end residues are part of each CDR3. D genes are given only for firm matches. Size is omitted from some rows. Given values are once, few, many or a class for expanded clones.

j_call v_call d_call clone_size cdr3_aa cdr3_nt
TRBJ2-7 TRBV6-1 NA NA CASSEREGFGEQYF TGTGCCAGCAGTGAACGCGAGGGGTTTGGCGAGCAGTACTTC
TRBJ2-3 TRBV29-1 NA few CSVAKGLRSTDTQYF TGCAGCGTTGCAAAGGGCCTCCGATCCACAGATACGCAGTATTTT
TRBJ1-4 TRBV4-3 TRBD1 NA CASSQGTGGTNEKLFF TGCGCCAGCAGCCAAGGAACAGGGGGCACTAATGAAAAACTGTTTTTT
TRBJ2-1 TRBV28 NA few CASSSLWEGSYNEQFF TGTGCCAGCAGTTCCCTCTGGGAAGGGTCCTACAATGAGCAGTTCTTC
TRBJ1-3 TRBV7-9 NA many CASSLGQSNSGNTIYF TGTGCCAGCAGCCTAGGACAGTCAAACTCTGGAAACACCATATATTTT
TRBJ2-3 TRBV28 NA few CASSLLELDTQYF TGTGCCAGCAGTTTATTGGAGTTAGATACGCAGTATTTT
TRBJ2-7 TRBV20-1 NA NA CSARGGPSSYEQYF TGCAGTGCTAGGGGGGGGCCGAGCTCCTACGAGCAGTACTTC
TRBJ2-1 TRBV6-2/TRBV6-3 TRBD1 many CASSTGQGSYNEQFF TGTGCCAGCAGCACGGGACAGGGATCCTACAATGAGCAGTTCTTC
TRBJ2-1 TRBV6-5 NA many CASSSQGSYNEQFF TGTGCCAGCAGTTCCCAGGGCTCCTACAATGAGCAGTTCTTC
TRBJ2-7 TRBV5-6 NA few CASSFTDYEQYF TGTGCCAGCAGCTTTACTGATTACGAGCAGTACTTC
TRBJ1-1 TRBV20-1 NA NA CSARDISGSQAFF TGCAGTGCTAGAGATATCTCCGGGTCCCAAGCTTTCTTT
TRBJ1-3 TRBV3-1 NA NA CASSHNPGGNSGNTIYF TGTGCCAGCAGCCACAATCCTGGGGGGAACTCTGGAAACACCATATATTTT
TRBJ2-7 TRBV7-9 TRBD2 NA CASSLERDLTSYEQYF TGTGCCAGCAGCTTGGAGCGGGACTTGACCTCCTACGAGCAGTACTTC
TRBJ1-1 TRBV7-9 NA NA CASSLNQNTEAFF TGTGCCAGCAGCTTAAATCAGAACACTGAAGCTTTCTTT
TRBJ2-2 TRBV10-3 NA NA CAIMRDGTGELFF TGTGCCATCATGAGGGATGGCACCGGGGAGCTGTTTTTT
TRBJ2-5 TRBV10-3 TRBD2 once CATTPGTSGAETQYF TGTGCCACCACCCCCGGGACTAGCGGGGCAGAGACCCAGTACTTC
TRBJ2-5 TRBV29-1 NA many CSSYEGETQYF TGCAGCTCATACGAGGGAGAGACCCAGTACTTC
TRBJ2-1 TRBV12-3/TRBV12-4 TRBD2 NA CASSPSGTSGFNEQFF TGTGCCAGCAGTCCGTCCGGGACTAGCGGATTCAATGAGCAGTTCTTC
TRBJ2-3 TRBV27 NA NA CASSGSDGYTDTQYF TGTGCCAGCAGTGGGAGCGATGGATACACAGATACGCAGTATTTT
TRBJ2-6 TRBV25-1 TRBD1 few CASSESPGQGALSGANVLTF TGTGCCAGCAGTGAATCCCCGGGACAGGGGGCTCTATCTGGGGCCAACGTCCTGACTTTC
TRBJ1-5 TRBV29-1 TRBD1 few CSVSRGDNQPQHF TGCAGCGTTAGCAGGGGGGACAATCAGCCCCAGCATTTT
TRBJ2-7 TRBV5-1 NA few CASSLLASRVEYEQYF TGCGCCAGCAGCTTGCTAGCTTCAAGGGTCGAATACGAGCAGTACTTC
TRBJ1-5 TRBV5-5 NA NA CASSLGVGGAQPQHF TGTGCCAGCAGCTTGGGTGTAGGGGGGGCACAGCCCCAGCATTTT
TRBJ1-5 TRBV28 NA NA CASCADQPQHF TGTGCCAGCTGCGCGGATCAGCCCCAGCATTTT
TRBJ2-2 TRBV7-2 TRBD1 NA CASSLGGQGATGELFF TGTGCCAGCAGCTTAGGAGGACAGGGAGCCACCGGGGAGCTGTTTTTT
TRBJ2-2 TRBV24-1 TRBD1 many CATSDLPRQGARTGELFF TGTGCCACCAGTGATTTGCCACGACAGGGAGCGAGGACCGGGGAGCTGTTTTTT
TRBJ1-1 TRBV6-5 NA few CASSLQISTEAFF TGTGCCAGCAGTTTACAAATCAGTACTGAAGCTTTCTTT
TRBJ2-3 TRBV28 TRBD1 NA CASLSWDRSTDTQYF TGTGCCAGCTTATCGTGGGACAGAAGCACAGATACGCAGTATTTT
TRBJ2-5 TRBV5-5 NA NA CAMGPRHTYQETQYF TGTGCCATGGGCCCTCGACACACGTACCAAGAGACCCAGTACTTC